What follows are 4 T cell receptor beta chains derived from one specimen sequenced in a study of neoadjuvant anti-PD-1 for oral cavity cancer. The protocol was immunoSEQ multiplex PCR, while the TCRdb copy is restricted to in-frame clones and leaves out a portion. The sample yields about 68,000 clones, roughly 85% seen once. Time point: after neoadjuvant nivolumab, at surgical resection. Sequencing was performed on PBMCs, taken after nivolumab (anti-PD-1) treatment. These TCRs come from a person aged 40 to 85 with oral cavity squamous cell carcinoma.

This clone was recorded once. The V call is TRBV9, the J call TRBJ2-1; D possibly matches TRBD1 or TRBD2 (6 bases each). The V and J ends lost 4 bases and 0 bases respectively, with 17 bases between them. The CDR3 is made up of 17 amino acids. Per the germline V gene, CDR1 is SGDLS and CDR2 is YYNGEE. As DNA, the CDR3 is TGTGCCAGCAGCCTAGCCGCGGGACATATCTCCTACAATGAGCAGTTCTTC. Its protein product is CASSLAAGHISYNEQFF.

The V call is TRBV5-1, the J call TRBJ1-2; no firm D call. V was cut by 0 bases and J by 8 bases, with 11 bases left in between. CDR1 SGHRS and CDR2 YFSETQ come from the germline V gene. The CDR3 is made up of 13 amino acids. Here the CDR3 reads CASSLAPLQGYTF. Written as DNA, the CDR3 is TGCGCCAGCAGCTTGGCGCCCCTTCAGGGCTACACCTTC.

In the case of this clone: The same CDR3 can be traced to other DNA sequences in this sample. The chain combines TRBV6-6 with TRBJ1-5; TRBD1 is a possible D gene (5 bases). The ends were cut back, 7 bases at V and 2 bases at J, with 9 bases in the middle. The V gene's germline CDR1 is MNHNY and CDR2 SVGAGI (reference sequence). CDR3 length equals 13 residues. CDR3 bases: TGTGCCAGCAAGGGGCAGGGCAATCAGCCCCAGCATTTT. Its translation is CASKGQGNQPQHF.

This chain links TRBV7-9 with TRBJ2-1, with TRBD2 identical over 14 bases. Germline lookup yields CDR1 SEHNR and CDR2 FQNEAQ (reference sequence). This CDR3 is built from 17 residues. V dropped 4 bases and J dropped 6; count of bases not matched to a gene: 8. This chain's CDR3 is CASSSLKGLAGVNEQFF. CDR3 nucleotides: TGTGCCAGCAGCTCACTTAAGGGACTAGCGGGAGTCAATGAGCAGTTCTTC.